The clone carrying this T cell receptor (beta chain) is a singleton in its sample. TCRdb's table, derived via immunoSEQ multiplex PCR, lists solely in-frame clones and lacks some. This sample yields 79,000 or so clones, of which about 96% are seen a single time; about 0.34% belongs to the top ten. These data are taken from a study of technical replicates of blood from several donors. The source material was T cells isolated from PBMCs. The origin of this receptor is a human donor in good health.

This chain's CDR3 is CATLTGDHSYEQYF. CDR3 nucleotides: TGTGCCACATTGACAGGGGACCACTCCTACGAGCAGTACTTC. The V gene is TRBV7-9, the J gene TRBJ2-7, with TRBD1 matching 8 bases. CDR3 length equals 14 residues. V gave up 10 bases and J gave up 0 bases; unmatched junction bases: 8. In germline, CDR1 is SEHNR, CDR2 FQNEAQ (reference sequence). Based on the CDR3 plus reference TRBV7-9 and TRBJ2-7, the full variable domain is DTGVSQNPRHKITKRGQNVTFRCDPISEHNRLYWYRQTLGQGPEFLTYFQNEAQLEKSRLLSDRFSAERPKGSFSTLEIQRTEQGDSAMYLCATLTGDHSYEQYFGPGTRLTVT.